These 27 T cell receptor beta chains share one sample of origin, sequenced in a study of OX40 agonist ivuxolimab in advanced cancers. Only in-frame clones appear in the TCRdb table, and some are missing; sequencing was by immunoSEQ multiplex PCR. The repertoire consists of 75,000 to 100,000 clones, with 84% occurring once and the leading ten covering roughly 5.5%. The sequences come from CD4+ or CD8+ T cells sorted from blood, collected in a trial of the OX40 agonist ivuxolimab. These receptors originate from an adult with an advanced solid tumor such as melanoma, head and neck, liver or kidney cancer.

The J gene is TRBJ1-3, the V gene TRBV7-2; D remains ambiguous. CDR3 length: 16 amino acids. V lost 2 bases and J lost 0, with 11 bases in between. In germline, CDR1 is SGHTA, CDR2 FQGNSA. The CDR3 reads CASSLQPASSGNTIYF. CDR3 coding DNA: TGTGCCAGCAGCTTACAACCCGCCAGCTCTGGAAACACCATATATTTT.

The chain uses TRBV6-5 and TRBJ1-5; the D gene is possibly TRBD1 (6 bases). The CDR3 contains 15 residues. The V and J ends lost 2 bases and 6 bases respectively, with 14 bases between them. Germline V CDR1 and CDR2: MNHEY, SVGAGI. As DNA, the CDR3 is TGTGCCAGCAGTTACACGCGACAGGCCGGTCAGCCCCAGCATTTT. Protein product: CASSYTRQAGQPQHF.

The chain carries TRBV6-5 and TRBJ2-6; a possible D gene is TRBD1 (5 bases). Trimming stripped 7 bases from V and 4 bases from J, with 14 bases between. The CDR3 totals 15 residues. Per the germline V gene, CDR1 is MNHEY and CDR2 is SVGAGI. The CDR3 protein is CASKGSGYGANVLTF. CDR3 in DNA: TGTGCCAGCAAAGGGTCAGGGTACGGGGCCAACGTCCTGACTTTC.

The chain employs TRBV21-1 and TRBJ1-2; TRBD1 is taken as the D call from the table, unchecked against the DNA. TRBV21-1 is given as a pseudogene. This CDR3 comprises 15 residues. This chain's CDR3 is CASSKVAGDGYGYTF. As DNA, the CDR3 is TGTGCCAGCAGCAAAGTCGCAGGCGATGGCTATGGCTACACCTTC.

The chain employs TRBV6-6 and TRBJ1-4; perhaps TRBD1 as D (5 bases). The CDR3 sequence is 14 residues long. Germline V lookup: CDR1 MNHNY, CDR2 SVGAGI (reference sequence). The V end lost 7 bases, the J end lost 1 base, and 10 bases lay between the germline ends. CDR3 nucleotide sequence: TGTGCCAGCACCCCCAGGGTAACTAATGAAAAACTGTTTTTT. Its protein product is CASTPRVTNEKLFF.

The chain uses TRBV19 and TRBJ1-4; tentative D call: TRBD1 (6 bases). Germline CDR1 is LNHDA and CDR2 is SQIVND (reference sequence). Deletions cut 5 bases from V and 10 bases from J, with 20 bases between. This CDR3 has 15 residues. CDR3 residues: CASSPHGQLYGKLFF. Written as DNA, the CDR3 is TGTGCCAGTAGTCCTCACGGACAGCTATACGGAAAACTGTTTTTT.

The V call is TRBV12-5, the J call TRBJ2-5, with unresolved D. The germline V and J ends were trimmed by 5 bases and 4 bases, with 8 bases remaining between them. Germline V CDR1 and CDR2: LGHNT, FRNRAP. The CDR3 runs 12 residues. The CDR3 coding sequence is TGTGCTAGTGGTAGAACTTTAGAGACCCAGTACTTC. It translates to CASGRTLETQYF.

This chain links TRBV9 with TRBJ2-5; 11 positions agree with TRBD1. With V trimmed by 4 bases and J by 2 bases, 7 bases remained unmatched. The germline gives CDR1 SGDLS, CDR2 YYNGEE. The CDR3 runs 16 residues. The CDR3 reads CASSLGTGGVQETQYF. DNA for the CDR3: TGTGCCAGCAGCCTCGGGACAGGGGGTGTACAAGAGACCCAGTACTTC.

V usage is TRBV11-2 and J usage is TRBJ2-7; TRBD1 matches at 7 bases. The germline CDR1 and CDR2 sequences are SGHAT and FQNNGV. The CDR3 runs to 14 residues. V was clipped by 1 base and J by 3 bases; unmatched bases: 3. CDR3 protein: CASSLVGQIYEQYF. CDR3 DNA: TGTGCCAGCAGCTTAGTGGGACAGATCTACGAGCAGTACTTC.

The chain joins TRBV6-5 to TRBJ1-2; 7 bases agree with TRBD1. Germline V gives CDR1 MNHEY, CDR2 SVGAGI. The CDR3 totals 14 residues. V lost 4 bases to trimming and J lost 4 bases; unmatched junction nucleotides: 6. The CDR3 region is CASSSAGGGYGYTF. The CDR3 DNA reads TGTGCCAGCAGTTCGGCAGGGGGAGGCTATGGCTACACCTTC.

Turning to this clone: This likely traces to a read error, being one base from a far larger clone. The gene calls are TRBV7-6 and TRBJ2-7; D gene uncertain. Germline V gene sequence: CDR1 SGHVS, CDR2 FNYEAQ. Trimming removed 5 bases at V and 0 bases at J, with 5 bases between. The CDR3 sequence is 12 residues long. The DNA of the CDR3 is TGTGCCAGCAGCCCGAGCTCCTACGAGCAGTACTTC. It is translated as CASSPSSYEQYF.

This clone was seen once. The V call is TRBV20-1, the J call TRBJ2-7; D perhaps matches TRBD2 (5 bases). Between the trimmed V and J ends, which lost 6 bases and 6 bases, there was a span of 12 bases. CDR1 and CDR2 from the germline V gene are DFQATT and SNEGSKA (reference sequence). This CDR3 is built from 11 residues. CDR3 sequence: CSASRGREQYF. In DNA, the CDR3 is TGCAGTGCCTCCCGGGGTCGCGAGCAGTACTTC.

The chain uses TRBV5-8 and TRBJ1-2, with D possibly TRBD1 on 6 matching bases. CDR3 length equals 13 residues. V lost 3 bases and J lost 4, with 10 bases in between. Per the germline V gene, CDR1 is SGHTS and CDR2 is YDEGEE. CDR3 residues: CASSYDRSYGYTF. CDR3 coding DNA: TGTGCCAGCAGCTACGACAGGAGCTATGGCTACACCTTC. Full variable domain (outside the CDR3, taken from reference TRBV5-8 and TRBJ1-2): EAGVTQSPTHLIKTRGQQATLRCSPISGHTSVYWYQQALGLGLQFLLWYDEGEERNRGNFPPRFSGRQFPNYSSELNVNALELEDSALYLCASSYDRSYGYTFGSGTRLTVV.

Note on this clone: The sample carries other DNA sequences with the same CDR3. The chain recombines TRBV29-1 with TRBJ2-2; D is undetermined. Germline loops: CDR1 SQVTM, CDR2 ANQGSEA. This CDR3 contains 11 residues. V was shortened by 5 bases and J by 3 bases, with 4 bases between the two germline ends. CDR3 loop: CSVTDTGELFF. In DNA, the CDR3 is TGCAGCGTTACAGACACCGGGGAGCTGTTTTTT.

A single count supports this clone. CDR3 in amino acids: CASSLGGRLSSYEQYF. The DNA of the CDR3 is TGTGCCAGCAGCTTGGGTGGGCGGCTGAGCTCCTACGAGCAGTACTTC. This rearrangement joins TRBV11-2 to TRBJ2-7; the D is unclear. This CDR3 is built from 16 residues. CDR1 and CDR2 (germline): SGHAT, FQNNGV. The germline V and J ends were trimmed by 3 bases and 0 bases, with 15 bases remaining between them. The full variable domain, with the rest looked up from reference TRBV11-2 and TRBJ2-7, is EAGVAQSPRYKIIEKRQSVAFWCNPISGHATLYWYQQILGQGPKLLIQFQNNGVVDDSQLPKDRFSAERLKGVDSTLKIQPAKLEDSAVYLCASSLGGRLSSYEQYFGPGTRLTVT.

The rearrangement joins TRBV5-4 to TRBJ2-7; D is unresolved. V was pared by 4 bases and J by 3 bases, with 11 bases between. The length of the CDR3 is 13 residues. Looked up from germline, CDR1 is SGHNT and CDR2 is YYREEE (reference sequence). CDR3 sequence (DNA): TGTGCCAGCAGCCCGACGGACGTCTACGAGCAGTACTTC. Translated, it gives CASSPTDVYEQYF.

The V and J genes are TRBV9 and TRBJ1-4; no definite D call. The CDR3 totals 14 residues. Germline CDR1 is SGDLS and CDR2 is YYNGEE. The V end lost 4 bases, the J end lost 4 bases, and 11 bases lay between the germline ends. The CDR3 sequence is CASSLVEDNEKLFF. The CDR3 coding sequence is TGTGCCAGCAGCCTTGTCGAAGATAATGAAAAACTGTTTTTT.

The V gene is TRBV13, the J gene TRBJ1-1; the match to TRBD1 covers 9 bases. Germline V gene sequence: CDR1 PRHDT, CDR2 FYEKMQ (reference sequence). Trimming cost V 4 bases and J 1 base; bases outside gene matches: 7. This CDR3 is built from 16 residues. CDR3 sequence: CASSSGVDRGNTEAFF. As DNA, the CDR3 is TGTGCCAGCAGCTCCGGAGTGGACAGGGGGAACACTGAAGCTTTCTTT.

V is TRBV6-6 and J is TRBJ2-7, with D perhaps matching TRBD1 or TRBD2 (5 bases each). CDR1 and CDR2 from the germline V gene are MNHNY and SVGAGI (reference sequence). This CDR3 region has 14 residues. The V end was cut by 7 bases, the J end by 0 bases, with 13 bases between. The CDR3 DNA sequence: TGTGCCAGCAATCCGGGACGGAGCTCCTACGAGCAGTACTTC. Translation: CASNPGRSSYEQYF.

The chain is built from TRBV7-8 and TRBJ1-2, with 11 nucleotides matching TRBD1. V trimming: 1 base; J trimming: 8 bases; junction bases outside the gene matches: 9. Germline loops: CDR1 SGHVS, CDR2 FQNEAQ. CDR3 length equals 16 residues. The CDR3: CASSLEGRGTGGGYTF. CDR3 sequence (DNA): TGTGCCAGCAGCTTAGAGGGCCGCGGGACAGGGGGGGGCTACACCTTC. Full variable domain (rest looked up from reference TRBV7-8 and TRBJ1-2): GAGVSQSPRYKVAKRGQDVALRCDPISGHVSLFWYQQALGQGPEFLTYFQNEAQLDKSGLPSDRFFAERPEGSVSTLKIQRTQQEDSAVYLCASSLEGRGTGGGYTFGSGTRLTVV.

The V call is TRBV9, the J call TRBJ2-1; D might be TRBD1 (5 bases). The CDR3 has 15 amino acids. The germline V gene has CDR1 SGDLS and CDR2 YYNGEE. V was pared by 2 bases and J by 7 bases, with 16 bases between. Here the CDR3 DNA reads TGTGCCAGCAGCGTCGCAGGGTCCTCCGAGAATGAGCAGTTCTTC. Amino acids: CASSVAGSSENEQFF.

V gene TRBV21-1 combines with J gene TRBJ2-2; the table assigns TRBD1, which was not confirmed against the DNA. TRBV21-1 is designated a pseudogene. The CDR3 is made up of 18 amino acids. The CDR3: CASSKALQVRTSTGELFF. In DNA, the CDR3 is TGTGCCAGCAGCAAAGCGCTTCAGGTGCGGACATCCACCGGGGAGCTGTTTTTT.

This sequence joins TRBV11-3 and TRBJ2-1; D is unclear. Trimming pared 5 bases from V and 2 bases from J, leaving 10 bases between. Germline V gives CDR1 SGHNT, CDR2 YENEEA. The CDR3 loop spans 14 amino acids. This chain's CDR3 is CASSPGPPYNEQFF. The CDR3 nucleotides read TGTGCCAGCAGCCCAGGTCCTCCCTACAATGAGCAGTTCTTC.

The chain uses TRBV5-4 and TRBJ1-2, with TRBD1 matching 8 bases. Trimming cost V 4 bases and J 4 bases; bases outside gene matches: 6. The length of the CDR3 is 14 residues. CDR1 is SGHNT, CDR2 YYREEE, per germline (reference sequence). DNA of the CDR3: TGTGCCAGCAGCCGAAAGACAGGGGTCTATGGCTACACCTTC. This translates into CASSRKTGVYGYTF.

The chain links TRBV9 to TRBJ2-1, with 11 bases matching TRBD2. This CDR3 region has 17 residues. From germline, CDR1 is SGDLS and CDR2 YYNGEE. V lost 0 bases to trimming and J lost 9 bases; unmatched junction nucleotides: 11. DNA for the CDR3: TGTGCCAGCAGCGTAGCCCCAGGTAGCGGGAGGGCCCGTGAGCAGTTCTTC. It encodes CASSVAPGSGRAREQFF.

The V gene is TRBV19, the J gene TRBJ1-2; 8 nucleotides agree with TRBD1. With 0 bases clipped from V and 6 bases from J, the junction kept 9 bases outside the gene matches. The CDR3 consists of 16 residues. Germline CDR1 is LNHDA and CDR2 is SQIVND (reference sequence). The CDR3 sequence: CASSIDLRAGGHGYTF. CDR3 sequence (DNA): TGTGCCAGTAGTATAGATCTCCGGGCAGGGGGCCATGGCTACACCTTC. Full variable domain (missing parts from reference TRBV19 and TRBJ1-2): DGGITQSPKYLFRKEGQNVTLSCEQNLNHDAMYWYRQDPGQGLRLIYYSQIVNDFQKGDIAEGYSVSREKKESFPLTVTSAQKNPTAFYLCASSIDLRAGGHGYTFGSGTRLTVV.

The CDR3 protein is CAIGDSQNYGYTF. The CDR3 DNA is TGTGCCATCGGGGACTCCCAAAACTATGGCTACACCTTC. The V gene is TRBV10-3, the J gene TRBJ1-2; D may be TRBD1 (5 bases). Per the germline V gene, CDR1 is ENHRY and CDR2 is SYGVKD. The CDR3 consists of 13 residues. V lost 8 bases, J lost 2 bases, and 12 bases lay in between.